This TCR beta chain originates from a study of T-cell reconstitution after alpha-beta-depleted transplantation in children (dated by TCRdb to about 2016). In terms of the full investigation: T-cell immune reconstitution after TCRalphabeta/CD19-depleted allogeneic hematopoietic cell transplantation in children was quantitatively tracked in the study by means of TCR repertoire profiling.

Regarding this clonotype: Its specific antigen is unknown. Qualities for individual bases were not recorded, and no much larger clone is one base off.

The V end gives up 0 bases and the J end 1 base, leaving 3 bases in the junction not matched to a gene. The germline V gene (reference sequence) sets CDR1 to LNHNV and CDR2 to YYDKDF. Spanning cysteine to phenylalanine, the CDR3 consists of 16 amino acids. The entry retains the CDR3 DNA only, 48 bases that are in frame from base 1. What this sample's treatment or condition label stands for: allogeneic hematopoietic cell transplantation with graft depleted of TCRalphabeta T cells and CD19 B cells. Transplant recipients were children who received TCRalphabeta/CD19-depleted allogeneic hematopoietic cell grafts. Library preparation was by PCR. The reads were generated on an Illumina HiSeq 2500. To normalize quantification of the TCRbeta repertoire, the TCR libraries were built with molecular barcoding that relied on unique molecular identifiers. TCRdb itself trimmed the public reads at Q25 with fastp, ran MiXCR and retained productive beta chains. Rows are combined by CDR3 protein, so each entry shows the most common genes and DNA. In this sample the table shows about 980,000 distinct CDR3 sequences, about 29% of which occur a single time. The top ten constitute roughly 30% of the sample.

Beyond this particular receptor, the publication reports: About two months after transplant, the apparently early recovery of alphabetaT-cell counts reportedly depended on just several hundred clones that had expanded rapidly and came from non-depleted graft cells. Over the following months the frequencies of hyperexpanded clones went down, and after one year T-cell counts and TCRbeta diversity were mostly credited to newly produced T cells. In some patients, high TCRbeta diversity at day 60 was attributed to recipient T cells and intrathymic progenitors that had survived conditioning.

The sequence joins TRBV15 to TRBJ2-3; 8 bases in the middle match TRBD2. Sequencing was performed on PBMCs, mostly from graft donor cells, taken 360 days after TCRalphabeta/CD19-depleted stem cell transplant. The sequence derives from a boy younger than two who had a stem cell transplant for SCID, so the T cells may come from the graft donor. The nucleotide sequence reads TGTGCCACCAGCAGAGATGCAGCGGGGGGCACAGATACGCAGTATTTT. It encodes CATSRDAAGGTDTQYF. The entire variable domain, with the stretches around the CDR3 drawn from the reference TRBV15 and TRBJ2-3 proteins, is DAMVIQNPRYQVTQFGKPVTLSCSQTLNHNVMYWYQQKSSQAPKLLFHYYDKDFNNEADTPDNFQSRRPNTSFCFLDIRSPGLGDTAMYLCATSRDAAGGTDTQYFGPGTRLTVL.